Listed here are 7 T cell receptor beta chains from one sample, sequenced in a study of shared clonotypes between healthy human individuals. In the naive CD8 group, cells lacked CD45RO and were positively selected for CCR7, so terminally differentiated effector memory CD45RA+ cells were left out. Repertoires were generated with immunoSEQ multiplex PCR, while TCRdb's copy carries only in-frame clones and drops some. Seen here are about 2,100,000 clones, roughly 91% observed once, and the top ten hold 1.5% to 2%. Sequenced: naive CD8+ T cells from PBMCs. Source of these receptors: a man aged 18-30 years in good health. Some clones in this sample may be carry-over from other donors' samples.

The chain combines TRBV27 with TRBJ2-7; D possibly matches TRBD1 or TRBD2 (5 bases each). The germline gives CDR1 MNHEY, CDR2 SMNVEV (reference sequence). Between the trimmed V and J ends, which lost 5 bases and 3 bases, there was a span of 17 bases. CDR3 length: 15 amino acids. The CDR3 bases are TGTGCCAGCAGTGGGACGGAGGCGGTCCTCTACGAGCAGTACTTC. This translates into CASSGTEAVLYEQYF.

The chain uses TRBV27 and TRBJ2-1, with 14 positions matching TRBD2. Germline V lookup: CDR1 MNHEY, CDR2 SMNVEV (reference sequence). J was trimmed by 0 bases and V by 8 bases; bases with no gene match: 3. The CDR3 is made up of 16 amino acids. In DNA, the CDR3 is TGTGCCAGCCAGACTAGCGGGAGGGTCTCCTACAATGAGCAGTTCTTC. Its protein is CASQTSGRVSYNEQFF.

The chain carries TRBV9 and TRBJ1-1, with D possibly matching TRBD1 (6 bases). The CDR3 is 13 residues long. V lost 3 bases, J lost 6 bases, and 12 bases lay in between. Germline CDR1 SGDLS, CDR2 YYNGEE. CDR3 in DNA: TGTGCCAGCAGCGGGGGGAACAGGGCTGAAGCTTTCTTT. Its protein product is CASSGGNRAEAFF.

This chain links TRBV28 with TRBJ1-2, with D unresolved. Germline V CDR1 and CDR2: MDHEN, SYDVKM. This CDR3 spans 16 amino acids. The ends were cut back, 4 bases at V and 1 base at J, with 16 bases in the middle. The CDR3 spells CASSWAASPLNYGYTF. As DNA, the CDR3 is TGTGCCAGCAGTTGGGCGGCGTCCCCACTTAACTATGGCTACACCTTC.

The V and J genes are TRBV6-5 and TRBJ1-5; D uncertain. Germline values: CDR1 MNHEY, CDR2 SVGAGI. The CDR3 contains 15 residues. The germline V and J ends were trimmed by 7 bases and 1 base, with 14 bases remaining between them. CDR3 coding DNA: TGTGCCAGCATCCCCTCCGGCCGAAGCAATCAGCCCCAGCATTTT. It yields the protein CASIPSGRSNQPQHF.

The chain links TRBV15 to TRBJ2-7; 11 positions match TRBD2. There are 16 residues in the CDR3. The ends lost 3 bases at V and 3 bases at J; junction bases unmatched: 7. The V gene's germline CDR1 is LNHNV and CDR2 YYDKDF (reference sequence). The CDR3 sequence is CATSSYMGLADYEQYF. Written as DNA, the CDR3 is TGTGCCACCAGCAGCTATATGGGACTAGCGGACTACGAGCAGTACTTC. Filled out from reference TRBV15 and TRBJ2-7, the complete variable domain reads DAMVIQNPRYQVTQFGKPVTLSCSQTLNHNVMYWYQQKSSQAPKLLFHYYDKDFNNEADTPDNFQSRRPNTSFCFLDIRSPGLGDTAMYLCATSSYMGLADYEQYFGPGTRLTVT.

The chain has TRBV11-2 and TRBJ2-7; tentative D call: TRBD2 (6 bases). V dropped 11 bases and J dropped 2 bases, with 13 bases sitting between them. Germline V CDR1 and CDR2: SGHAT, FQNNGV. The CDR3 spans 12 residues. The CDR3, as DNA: TGTGCCTGTGGCGGGGTTACCTACGAGCAGTACTTC. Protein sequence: CACGGVTYEQYF.